Each of the 28 T cell receptor beta chains below was sequenced from the same sample in a study of T cells in tuberculosis. Cells were sorted from thawed PBMC rested overnight and stained with GMM-loaded CD1B tetramer, viability dye and anti-CD3. CD1B tetramers were loaded with Rhodococcus equi-derived C32 glucose monomycolate. Generated by immunoSEQ multiplex PCR, the TCRdb table keeps only in-frame clones and is missing some. The profile shows roughly 92,000 clones, roughly 93% of them singletons. Sequencing was carried out using CD1b-GMM tetramer-negative cells sorted from PBMCs. The receptor source for this set is an adult woman with latent tuberculosis.

The J gene is TRBJ2-7, the V gene TRBV6-1; D is ambiguous. The CDR3 runs 15 residues. The germline CDR1 and CDR2 sequences are MNHNS and SASEGT. V gave up 1 base and J gave up 4 bases, with 14 bases separating them. The CDR3 sequence is CASSEGSNRAYEQYF. For the CDR3, the DNA is TGTGCCAGCAGTGAAGGGTCAAATCGAGCTTACGAGCAGTACTTC.

CDR3 DNA: TGTGCCAGCTCACCACCCTTAATGAACACTGAAGCTTTCTTT. It is translated as CASSPPLMNTEAFF. The rearrangement links TRBV18 to TRBJ1-1; D unresolved. V lost 0 bases and J 0 bases, leaving 5 bases between the germline ends. The CDR3 sequence is 14 residues long. Germline loops: CDR1 KGHSH, CDR2 LQKENI.

The V and J genes are TRBV9 and TRBJ2-7, with 9 positions matching TRBD2. With 0 bases clipped from V and 5 bases from J, the junction kept 6 bases outside the gene matches. Germline loops: CDR1 SGDLS, CDR2 YYNGEE. The CDR3 contains 15 residues. CDR3 sequence reads: CASSVVWGLAHEQYV. The DNA of the CDR3 is TGTGCCAGCAGCGTAGTGTGGGGACTAGCCCACGAGCAGTACGTC.

The chain has TRBV7-2 and TRBJ1-6, with D possibly matching TRBD1 (6 bases). The CDR3 loop spans 16 amino acids. V gave up 6 bases and J gave up 7 bases, with 19 bases separating them. Germline lookup yields CDR1 SGHTA and CDR2 FQGNSA. In nucleotides, the CDR3 is TGTGCCAGCAGACAAATTTCAGGGGTCTGGAATTCACCCCTCCACTTT. Protein: CASRQISGVWNSPLHF.

The chain joins TRBV27 to TRBJ1-2; the D gene is possibly TRBD1 (5 bases). V shed 5 bases and J shed 7 bases, with 14 bases lying between them. The CDR3 is 13 residues long. The germline V gene encodes CDR1 MNHEY and CDR2 SMNVEV (reference sequence). The CDR3 loop reads CASSDQGRIGYTF. The CDR3 nucleotides are TGTGCCAGCAGTGATCAGGGTAGAATTGGCTACACCTTC.

The chain has TRBV30 and TRBJ2-3; 12 nucleotides match TRBD2. CDR1 and CDR2 (germline): GTSNPN, SVGIG (reference sequence). V shed 3 bases and J 1 base; nucleotides not matched to a gene: 8. The CDR3 totals 17 residues. This chain's CDR3 is CAWRTSGGWDRTDTQYF. The CDR3 nucleotides read TGTGCCTGGAGGACTAGCGGGGGATGGGACCGCACAGATACGCAGTATTTT.

The chain combines TRBV7-2 with TRBJ1-2, with 7 nucleotides matching TRBD1. The CDR3 runs 18 residues. V shed 4 bases, J shed 0 bases, and the junction held 14 bases outside the gene matches. In germline, CDR1 is SGHTA, CDR2 FQGNSA. The CDR3, as DNA: TGTGCCAGCAGCTACGGCCCCCGAGGACAGGAGACTAACTATGGCTACACCTTC. Its protein product is CASSYGPRGQETNYGYTF.

This chain connects TRBV4-2 to TRBJ2-1, with 12 bases that match TRBD1. From germline, CDR1 is LGHNA and CDR2 YNFKEQ. The V segment lost 4 bases and the J segment 7 bases; nucleotides outside the gene matches: 11. This CDR3 spans 17 amino acids. CDR3 region: CASSRAQGTGGINEQFF. CDR3 in DNA: TGTGCCAGCAGCCGAGCACAAGGGACAGGGGGCATAAATGAGCAGTTCTTC.

This chain links TRBV11-2 with TRBJ1-2; D ambiguous. Germline CDR1 reads SGHAT; CDR2 reads FQNNGV. This CDR3 region has 12 residues. V lost 2 bases to trimming and J lost 7 bases, with 8 bases between them. CDR3 sequence reads: CASSLLRGGYTF. CDR3 in DNA: TGTGCCAGCAGCTTATTGCGGGGTGGCTACACCTTC.

The chain has TRBV9 and TRBJ2-3, with D possibly TRBD2 on 7 matching bases. This CDR3 comprises 15 residues. V lost 0 bases, J lost 4 bases, and 12 bases lay in between. CDR1 and CDR2 from the germline V gene are SGDLS and YYNGEE. In nucleotides, the CDR3 is TGTGCCAGCAGCGTAGGGGGGGGGCGGTCAGATACGCAGTATTTT. Its protein is CASSVGGGRSDTQYF.

The chain couples TRBV2 to TRBJ1-5, with TRBD1 as a possible D gene (5 bases). Germline CDR1 is SNHLY and CDR2 is FYNNEI. V lost 3 bases to trimming and J lost 2 bases, with 14 bases between them. This CDR3 has 16 residues. CDR3 sequence: CASSDRAGMGNQPQHF. CDR3 bases: TGTGCCAGCAGTGATAGGGCAGGGATGGGCAATCAGCCCCAGCATTTT.

The chain joins TRBV14 to TRBJ2-1; maybe TRBD2 (7 bases). The CDR3 runs to 17 residues. Trimming stripped 4 bases from V and 7 bases from J, with 23 bases between. From germline, CDR1 is SGHDN and CDR2 FVKESK. This chain's CDR3 is CASSLTLWRGRHNEQFF. CDR3 bases: TGTGCCAGCAGCCTAACCTTGTGGCGGGGGCGGCATAATGAGCAGTTCTTC.

The rearrangement joins TRBV6-5 to TRBJ1-6, with D perhaps TRBD1 (5 bases). The CDR3 has 15 residues. Trimming removed 5 bases at V and 9 bases at J, with 17 bases between. The germline CDR1 and CDR2 sequences are MNHEY and SVGAGI. In nucleotides, the CDR3 is TGTGCCAGCAGTCCCACGGGGGATCTGGGTTCACCCCTCCACTTT. Translated, it gives CASSPTGDLGSPLHF.

The gene calls are TRBV19 and TRBJ2-7, with TRBD2 matching 13 bases. Losses at the gene ends were 1 base for V and 0 bases for J; bases not matched to a gene: 12. This CDR3 has 20 residues. The germline V gene encodes CDR1 LNHDA and CDR2 SQIVND (reference sequence). The CDR3, as DNA: TGTGCCAGTAGTATAGTGAGTGGACTAGCGGGGGCCGAGAGCTCCTACGAGCAGTACGTC. As protein: CASSIVSGLAGAESSYEQYV.

J is TRBJ2-1 and V is TRBV5-1, with D possibly TRBD2 on 7 matching bases. Germline V lookup: CDR1 SGHRS, CDR2 YFSETQ. The CDR3 runs 15 residues. Trimming removed 1 base from V and 4 bases from J, with 12 bases in between. CDR3 loop: CASSLFGGPYNEQFF. CDR3 bases: TGCGCCAGCAGCTTGTTCGGGGGGCCGTACAATGAGCAGTTCTTC.

The V gene is TRBV4-1, the J gene TRBJ2-3; unclear D gene. V gave up 0 bases and J gave up 12 bases, with 10 bases separating them. CDR1 is MGHRA, CDR2 YSYEKL, per germline. This CDR3 spans 12 amino acids. The CDR3 DNA reads TGCGCCAGCAGCCAAGACCCCACTGAACAGTATTTT. It is translated as CASSQDPTEQYF.

J is TRBJ2-3 and V is TRBV7-3, with 7 bases that match TRBD2. CDR3 length equals 14 residues. Germline values: CDR1 SGHTA, CDR2 FQGTGA. The V gene end was trimmed by 2 bases and the J gene end by 5 bases; junction bases not matched to a gene: 4. The CDR3 DNA reads TGTGCCAGCAGCTTAGGGGGAGGGATAGATACGCAGTATTTT. Translated: CASSLGGGIDTQYF.

The CDR3 sequence: CASSLQGPYEQYF. Here the CDR3 DNA reads TGTGCCAGCAGTTTACAGGGACCCTACGAGCAGTACTTC. The rearrangement uses TRBV6-1 and TRBJ2-7, with TRBD1 as a possible D gene (6 bases). V was pared by 5 bases and J by 2 bases, with 10 bases between. The germline CDR1 and CDR2 sequences are MNHNS and SASEGT. This CDR3 has 13 amino acids.

J is TRBJ1-1 and V is TRBV7-9; no clear D. Trimming shortened V by 3 bases and J by 1 base, and 12 bases separated the two germline ends. The CDR3 contains 15 residues. Germline V CDR1 and CDR2: SEHNR, FQNEAQ (reference sequence). The CDR3 reads CASSFPVLRNTEAFF. The CDR3 bases are TGTGCCAGCAGCTTTCCAGTCCTCAGGAACACTGAAGCTTTCTTT.

V gene TRBV5-8 combines with J gene TRBJ1-2; TRBD1 is a possible D gene (6 bases). This CDR3 has 15 residues. Per germline, CDR1 SGHTS and CDR2 YDEGEE. The V gene lost 4 bases and the J gene lost 5 bases, with 18 bases spanning the gap. CDR3: CASSPALSGAYGYTF. The CDR3 region has the DNA TGTGCCAGCAGCCCCGCCTTGTCAGGGGCTTATGGCTACACCTTC. Combining the CDR3 with reference TRBV5-8 and TRBJ1-2 gives the whole variable domain EAGVTQSPTHLIKTRGQQATLRCSPISGHTSVYWYQQALGLGLQFLLWYDEGEERNRGNFPPRFSGRQFPNYSSELNVNALELEDSALYLCASSPALSGAYGYTFGSGTRLTVV.

The rearrangement joins TRBV5-4 to TRBJ1-1; maybe TRBD1 (6 bases). Per germline, CDR1 SGHNT and CDR2 YYREEE (reference sequence). Deletions cut 0 bases from V and 4 bases from J, with 13 bases between. The length of the CDR3 is 15 residues. Written as DNA, the CDR3 is TGTGCCAGCAGCTTGGGGCCCACAGGGAGCACTGAAGCTTTCTTT. This encodes CASSLGPTGSTEAFF.

V is TRBV10-1 and J is TRBJ2-7; TRBD1 might be the D (7 bases). This CDR3 spans 14 amino acids. V was trimmed by 2 bases and J by 5 bases, leaving 13 bases between them. Germline values: CDR1 WNHNN, CDR2 SYGVQD (reference sequence). For the CDR3, the DNA is TGCGCCAGCAGTGAGGCAATCAGGGGGGACGAGCAGTACGTC. Translation gives CASSEAIRGDEQYV.

V and J are TRBV15 and TRBJ2-7; 11 nucleotides agree with TRBD2. J lost 0 bases, V lost 0 bases, and 1 base had no gene match. The CDR3 spans 16 residues. Germline V gene data show CDR1 as LNHNV and CDR2 as YYDKDF (reference sequence). CDR3 amino acids: CATSRDLAGGSYEQYF. CDR3 nucleotides: TGTGCCACCAGCAGAGATCTAGCGGGGGGCTCCTACGAGCAGTACTTC.

The chain joins TRBV11-2 to TRBJ2-7, with D tentatively TRBD2 (6 bases). V was cut by 5 bases and J by 4 bases, with 15 bases left in between. The CDR3 runs 14 residues. Germline V gene sequence: CDR1 SGHAT, CDR2 FQNNGV. CDR3 protein: CASSLGGGGYEQYV. In nucleotides, the CDR3 is TGTGCCAGCAGCCTGGGCGGTGGGGGGTACGAGCAGTACGTC.

The J gene is TRBJ2-1, the V gene TRBV10-3; unclear D gene. Germline CDR1 and CDR2: ENHRY and SYGVKD. Trimming stripped 2 bases from V and 7 bases from J, with 6 bases between. CDR3 length: 12 residues. CDR3 in amino acids: CAISEVRNEQFF. CDR3 DNA sequence: TGTGCCATCAGTGAGGTCCGGAATGAGCAGTTCTTC.

This chain connects TRBV13 to TRBJ2-7, with 7 bases fitting TRBD1. Germline V gene data show CDR1 as PRHDT and CDR2 as FYEKMQ (reference sequence). J lost 2 bases, V lost 5 bases, and 6 bases had no gene match. The length of the CDR3 is 14 residues. CDR3 sequence (DNA): TGTGCCAGCAGCCCACGGGACAGAACCTACGAGCAGTACTTC. Its protein product is CASSPRDRTYEQYF.

CDR3 DNA sequence: TGTGCCAGCAGCTTAGAAGGAAAATTGGGGACAGGGGCTTTCTTT. The encoded protein is CASSLEGKLGTGAFF. This rearrangement joins TRBV7-9 to TRBJ1-1, with 9 bases matching TRBD1. CDR1 is SEHNR, CDR2 FQNEAQ, per germline (reference sequence). The CDR3 length is 15 residues. The J segment lost 11 bases and the V segment lost 1 base, leaving 11 bases of the junction unmatched. Drawing the rest from reference TRBV7-9 and TRBJ1-1, the complete variable domain is DTGVSQNPRHKITKRGQNVTFRCDPISEHNRLYWYRQTLGQGPEFLTYFQNEAQLEKSRLLSDRFSAERPKGSFSTLEIQRTEQGDSAMYLCASSLEGKLGTGAFFGQGTRLTVV.

The count of this clone is one. The chain has TRBV7-6 and TRBJ2-7; tentative D call: TRBD2 (5 bases). Germline V CDR1 and CDR2: SGHVS, FNYEAQ. Deletions cut 2 bases from V and 4 bases from J, with 9 bases between. The CDR3 consists of 13 residues. The CDR3 coding sequence is TGTGCCAGCAGCTTATCCTCGGGGTACGAGCAGTACTTC. Translated: CASSLSSGYEQYF.